This TCR beta chain emerged from a study of Graves' ophthalmopathy and Graves' hyperthyroidism. A few counts support this clonotype. Antigen: not known. This clone may be a read error of a much larger clone one base away. Pregnancy or lactation, uncontrolled infections and other autoimmune diseases were grounds for excluding patients. Broader study findings: Sensitivity reached more than 85% and specificity roughly 76% for a 13-signature model separating ophthalmopathy from stable hyperthyroidism. Appearing in blood as well were most expanded thyroid clonotypes above 0.001 frequency.

Germline loops: CDR1 DFQATT, CDR2 SNEGSKA (reference sequence). The CDR3 totals 13 residues. With 3 bases removed from V and 4 bases from J, the gap between germline ends came to 12 bases. As the template, RNA transcripts were used to amplify TCR beta CDR3 regions. Second-round multiplex PCR came after first-round RT-PCR with HTBI primers. Via MiXCR, TCRdb re-called the multiplex PCR reads, giving one row per CDR3 protein. The sample lists some 520,000 distinct CDR3 sequences; around 14% were seen once. The receptor's source is a woman aged 30 to 39 with Graves' ophthalmopathy. The sample was blood. The V and J genes are TRBV20-1 and TRBJ2-5; possible D gene TRBD2, 6 bases. For the CDR3, the DNA is TGCAGTGCTAGGGGGACTCTAAGAGAGACCCAGTACTTC. Amino acid sequence: CSARGTLRETQYF.